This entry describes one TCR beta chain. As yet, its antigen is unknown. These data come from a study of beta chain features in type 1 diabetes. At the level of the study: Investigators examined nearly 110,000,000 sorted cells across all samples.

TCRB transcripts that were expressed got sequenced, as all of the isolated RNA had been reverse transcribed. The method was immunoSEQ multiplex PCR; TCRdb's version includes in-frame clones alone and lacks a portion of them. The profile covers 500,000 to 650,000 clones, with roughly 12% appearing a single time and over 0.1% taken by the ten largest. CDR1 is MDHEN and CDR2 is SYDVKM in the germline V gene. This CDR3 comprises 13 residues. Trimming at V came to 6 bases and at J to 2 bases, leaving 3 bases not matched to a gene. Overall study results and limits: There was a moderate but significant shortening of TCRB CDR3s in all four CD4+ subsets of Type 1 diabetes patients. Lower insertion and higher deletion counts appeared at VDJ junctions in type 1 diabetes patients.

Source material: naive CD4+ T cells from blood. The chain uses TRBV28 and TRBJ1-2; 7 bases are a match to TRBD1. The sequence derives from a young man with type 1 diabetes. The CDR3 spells CASRVGQNYGYTF. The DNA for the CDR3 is TGTGCCAGCAGGGTGGGACAGAACTATGGCTACACCTTC.